Following are 24 T cell receptor beta chains from one sample sequenced in a study of identical twins. TCRdb analysed the 5' RACE reads with MiXCR anew, one entry per CDR3 protein. The sample includes fewer than 250,000 distinct CDR3 sequences, 6% to 8.5% of them seen just once. These records were also assigned to another study, of yellow fever vaccine responses in identical twins.

Material: CD8+ T cells sorted from blood. These receptor sequences come from a woman between 18 and 29 years old in good health.

V is TRBV5-1 and J is TRBJ2-7; 8 bases line up with TRBD2. From germline, CDR1 is SGHRS and CDR2 YFSETQ. Trimming took 4 bases from V and 2 from J; bases not matched to a gene: 11. This CDR3 is 16 amino acids long. CDR3 region: CASSPLGLAGAYEQYV. DNA of the CDR3: TGCGCCAGCAGCCCCCTAGGGCTAGCGGGTGCCTACGAGCAGTACGTC.

This clonotype was detected only a few times. The chain couples TRBV5-1 to TRBJ2-1; tentative D call: TRBD1 (6 bases). CDR1 and CDR2 from the germline V gene are SGHRS and YFSETQ. The V end was cut by 7 bases, the J end by 0 bases, with 17 bases between. The CDR3 covers 16 residues. This CDR3 is CASGNRDTSSYNEQFF. In nucleotides, the CDR3 is TGCGCCAGCGGAAACAGGGACACAAGCTCCTACAATGAGCAGTTCTTC.

This chain uses TRBV4-1 with TRBJ2-1, with 11 bases matching TRBD1. The trim removed 4 bases at V and 6 bases at J, leaving 5 bases unmatched. The germline CDR1 and CDR2 sequences are MGHRA and YSYEKL. This CDR3 is built from 15 residues. CDR3 nucleotides: TGCGCCAGCAGCCCCGGACAGGGGGCGGTCAATGAGCAGTTCTTC. Its translation is CASSPGQGAVNEQFF.

This clonotype was counted at least ten times. The V call is TRBV29-1, the J call TRBJ2-2, with D perhaps being TRBD1 or TRBD2 (5 bases each). The CDR3 is 15 amino acids. V was shortened by 1 base and J by 0 bases, with 9 bases between the two germline ends. CDR1 SQVTM and CDR2 ANQGSEA come from the germline V gene. The CDR3 DNA reads TGCAGCGTTGAAGCTGTGGGGGCGAACACCGGGGAGCTGTTTTTT. Amino acid sequence: CSVEAVGANTGELFF.

V usage is TRBV24-1 and J usage is TRBJ2-1; perhaps D is TRBD1 or TRBD2 (5 bases each). Germline CDR1 KGHDR, CDR2 SFDVKD. The length of the CDR3 is 16 residues. The V end lost 4 bases, the J end lost 7 bases, and 19 bases lay between the germline ends. Here the CDR3 DNA reads TGTGCCACCAGTGACCCCCGGGACCAGAAGGAGAATGAGCAGTTCTTC. Translation gives CATSDPRDQKENEQFF.

This clonotype has a count of ten or more. This rearrangement joins TRBV5-1 to TRBJ2-1; possibly TRBD2 for D (5 bases). CDR1 is SGHRS and CDR2 is YFSETQ in the germline V gene. Trimming removed 4 bases from V and 13 bases from J, with 18 bases in between. The CDR3 has 13 amino acids. The CDR3 spells CASSRETRLSQFF. Written as DNA, the CDR3 is TGCGCCAGCAGCCGTGAAACTCGACTATCACAGTTCTTC.

This clonotype has at least ten counts. The chain recombines TRBV29-1 with TRBJ2-1; the D is unclear. Germline lookup yields CDR1 SQVTM and CDR2 ANQGSEA. Trimming pared 3 bases from V and 0 bases from J, leaving 6 bases between. The CDR3 covers 13 residues. The CDR3 protein is CSVDGSSYNEQFF. As DNA, the CDR3 is TGCAGCGTTGACGGTAGCTCCTACAATGAGCAGTTCTTC.

This clonotype was recorded at least ten times. Sequence at one end of the junction differs from germline and may be a read error. The V call is TRBV5-1, the J call TRBJ1-3; D not resolved. Germline V gene data show CDR1 as SGHRS and CDR2 as YFSETQ. This CDR3 has 14 amino acids. The CDR3 sequence is CASILSSPEDTIYF. The CDR3 DNA reads as TGCGCCAGCATCTTGAGTTCCCCTGAGGACACCATATATTTT.

Ten or more counts support this clonotype. The chain links TRBV6-1 to TRBJ2-3; possible D gene TRBD2, 6 bases. Germline lookup yields CDR1 MNHNS and CDR2 SASEGT. Trimming removed 1 base at V and 0 bases at J, with 8 bases between. The CDR3 is 15 amino acids. CDR3 sequence (DNA): TGTGCCAGCAGTGAAGATGCGGGGAGCACAGATACGCAGTATTTT. It translates to CASSEDAGSTDTQYF.

This clonotype was counted between two and nine times. The chain uses TRBV3-1 and TRBJ1-6, with TRBD1 as a possible D gene (5 bases). The CDR3 contains 16 residues. In germline, CDR1 is LGHDT, CDR2 YNNKEL (reference sequence). V was cut by 8 bases and J by 5 bases, with 19 bases left in between. CDR3 sequence reads: CASGGLPGTNNSPLHF. DNA of the CDR3: TGTGCCAGCGGAGGACTTCCCGGGACGAATAATTCACCCCTCCACTTT.

The sample holds a few counts of this clonotype. The chain combines TRBV20-1 with TRBJ2-4; 8 nucleotides agree with TRBD2. The trim removed 0 bases at V and 8 bases at J, leaving 12 bases unmatched. CDR3 length: 16 residues. Germline CDR1 reads DFQATT; CDR2 reads SNEGSKA (reference sequence). The CDR3 region is CSARDLPGGPWYIQYF. CDR3 DNA sequence: TGCAGTGCTAGAGATCTTCCGGGGGGGCCATGGTACATTCAGTACTTC.

In this sample, this clonotype turned up a few times. The V call is TRBV27, the J call TRBJ2-1, with 9 bases identical to TRBD2. Germline assignment: CDR1 MNHEY and CDR2 SMNVEV (reference sequence). The length of the CDR3 is 17 residues. Trimming at V came to 3 bases and at J to 4 bases, leaving 10 bases not matched to a gene. The CDR3 sequence: CASSFWTSDFFYNEQFF. The CDR3 DNA is TGTGCCAGCAGTTTTTGGACTAGCGATTTTTTTTACAATGAGCAGTTCTTC.

This clonotype was recorded at least ten times. This chain links TRBV15 with TRBJ1-1, with a weak D call TRBD1 (5 bases). The germline V and J ends were trimmed by 1 base and 1 base, with 7 bases remaining between them. The CDR3 spans 14 residues. The germline CDR1 and CDR2 sequences are LNHNV and YYDKDF (reference sequence). The CDR3 sequence is CATSRVGRNTEAFF. CDR3 coding DNA: TGTGCCACCAGCAGAGTGGGGCGGAACACTGAAGCTTTCTTT.

There are many counts of this clonotype. The chain carries TRBV12-3 or TRBV12-4 and TRBJ2-7, with D unclear. The CDR3 extends over 12 amino acids. Trimming pared 3 bases from V and 2 bases from J, leaving 5 bases between. The CDR3 DNA sequence: TGTGCCAGCAGTTTGGGCGCCTACGAGCAGTACTTC. Translating gives CASSLGAYEQYF.

The table lists this clonotype with many counts. The gene calls are TRBV15 and TRBJ2-3, with 8 bases matching TRBD1. The CDR3 consists of 17 residues. Trimming removed 2 bases from V and 0 bases from J; junction bases left unmatched: 7. Germline assignment: CDR1 LNHNV and CDR2 YYDKDF (reference sequence). CDR3 nucleotide sequence: TGTGCCACCAGCAGACTAGGACAGGGAAGAAGCACAGATACGCAGTATTTT. Protein: CATSRLGQGRSTDTQYF.

With regard to this clonotype: Germline and junction disagree at one end, which may indicate a read error. This chain links TRBV20-1 with TRBJ2-3, with TRBD1 as a possible D gene (6 bases). Germline-derived CDR1 and CDR2 are DFQATT and SNEGSKA (reference sequence). The CDR3 is 16 residues long. CDR3 DNA: TGCTGTGCTAGCATTCCTGGCAGGGGCATGTTGGATACGCAGTATTTT. This gives the protein CCASIPGRGMLDTQYF.

The DNA for the CDR3 is TGTGCCAGCCAGAGGGGGTCGAACACCGGGGAGCTGTTTTTT. This encodes CASQRGSNTGELFF. The J gene is TRBJ2-2, the V gene TRBV27, with D possibly being TRBD1 (6 bases). There are 14 residues in the CDR3. Germline V lookup: CDR1 MNHEY, CDR2 SMNVEV (reference sequence). V shed 8 bases and J shed 0 bases, with 10 bases lying between them.

The V gene is TRBV10-2, the J gene TRBJ2-3; the match to TRBD1 covers 12 bases. Germline loops: CDR1 WSHSY, CDR2 SAAADI. This CDR3 has 13 residues. V trimming: 8 bases; J trimming: 4 bases; junction bases outside the gene matches: 1. Here the CDR3 DNA reads TGCGCCAGCGGGACAGGGGGCCCAGATACGCAGTATTTT. Encoded protein: CASGTGGPDTQYF.

The chain joins TRBV6-1 to TRBJ2-7; D unresolved. Trimming took off 2 bases at V and 2 bases at J, with 7 bases between the two ends. Germline CDR1 and CDR2: MNHNS and SASEGT. There are 13 residues in the CDR3. CDR3 nucleotides: TGTGCCAGCAGTGAATGGCTTGCCTACGAGCAGTACGTC. Translation gives CASSEWLAYEQYV.

The chain employs TRBV12-3 or TRBV12-4 and TRBJ2-6; D remains ambiguous. V shed 4 bases and J shed 0 bases, with 16 bases lying between them. This CDR3 contains 18 residues. The CDR3 DNA reads TGTGCCAGCAGTTGGGGTCGATTGAGAGGCTCTGGGGCCAACGTCCTGACTTTC. Protein sequence: CASSWGRLRGSGANVLTF.

This clonotype has only a few counts. V and J are TRBV6-5 and TRBJ2-7, with D possibly TRBD2 on 5 matching bases. Trimming left V 0 bases short and J 3 bases short, with 12 bases between. The CDR3 extends over 15 amino acids. Germline V gives CDR1 MNHEY, CDR2 SVGAGI. CDR3 sequence reads: CASSYSRDRVYEQYV. CDR3 DNA sequence: TGTGCCAGCAGTTACTCTCGGGATAGAGTCTACGAGCAGTACGTC.

This clonotype appeared many times. The V call is TRBV28, the J call TRBJ2-3; 7 bases match TRBD1. CDR1 and CDR2 from the germline V gene are MDHEN and SYDVKM. J lost 6 bases, V lost 6 bases, and 12 bases had no gene match. This CDR3 contains 15 residues. In nucleotides, the CDR3 is TGTGCCAGCAGATATAGGGCAGGGGGTATGGATACGCAGTATTTT. Translating it yields CASRYRAGGMDTQYF.

Only a few counts were recorded for this clonotype. This rearrangement joins TRBV5-5 to TRBJ1-5; D is perhaps TRBD1 (5 bases). V was pared by 4 bases and J by 0 bases, with 5 bases between. The CDR3 covers 13 residues. CDR1 and CDR2 (germline): SGHKS, YYEKEE (reference sequence). CDR3 sequence reads: CASSGASNQPQHF. In nucleotides, the CDR3 is TGTGCCAGCAGCGGGGCTAGCAATCAGCCCCAGCATTTT.

This clonotype was detected many times. The chain carries TRBV7-8 and TRBJ2-7; the D gene could be TRBD1 or TRBD2 (6 bases each). The CDR3 contains 14 residues. V dropped 2 bases and J dropped 2 bases, with 10 bases sitting between them. Germline CDR1 and CDR2: SGHVS and FQNEAQ. The CDR3 region is CASSLRGATYEQYF. CDR3 nucleotides: TGTGCCAGCAGCTTAAGGGGGGCCACCTACGAGCAGTACTTC. Filled out from reference TRBV7-8 and TRBJ2-7, the complete variable domain reads GAGVSQSPRYKVAKRGQDVALRCDPISGHVSLFWYQQALGQGPEFLTYFQNEAQLDKSGLPSDRFFAERPEGSVSTLKIQRTQQEDSAVYLCASSLRGATYEQYFGPGTRLTVT.